The 28 T cell receptor beta chains presented below share a single source sample, sequenced in a study of Graves' ophthalmopathy and Graves' hyperthyroidism. RNA served as the template for amplifying TCR beta CDR3 regions. An initial RT-PCR round employing HTBI primers preceded a second-round multiplex PCR. TCRdb reanalysed the multiplex PCR reads using MiXCR and keeps one entry per CDR3 protein. Of 900,000 to 1,200,000 distinct CDR3 sequences in the sample, less than 45% are singletons; the top ten hold approximately 12%. Sequencing used peripheral blood or thyroid tissue (not recorded which). These receptors all stem from an adult man with Graves' hyperthyroidism.

This clonotype was detected many times. The rearrangement joins TRBV7-3 to TRBJ2-2, with D perhaps matching TRBD2 (6 bases). The CDR3 is 15 residues long. CDR1 is SGHTA, CDR2 FQGTGA, per germline. The V end lost 5 bases, the J end lost 1 base, and 11 bases lay between the germline ends. CDR3 nucleotide sequence: TGTGCCAGCAGCCCAGGGCGGGAGAACACCGGGGAGCTGTTTTTT. Translation gives CASSPGRENTGELFF. The variable domain in full, completed from reference TRBV7-3 and TRBJ2-2, reads GAGVSQTPSNKVTEKGKYVELRCDPISGHTALYWYRQSLGQGPEFLIYFQGTGAADDSGLPNDRFFAVRPEGSVSTLKIQRTERGDSAVYLCASSPGRENTGELFFGEGSRLTVL.

The chain carries TRBV20-1 and TRBJ1-4, with a possible D match to TRBD1 (6 bases). The CDR3 has 16 residues. CDR1 is DFQATT, CDR2 SNEGSKA, per germline (reference sequence). V gave up 3 bases and J gave up 5 bases, with 19 bases separating them. CDR3: CSASKSSGQRNEKLFF. The DNA for the CDR3 is TGCAGTGCTAGTAAGTCGTCGGGACAAAGAAATGAAAAACTGTTTTTT.

There are a few counts of this clonotype. The chain links TRBV7-2 to TRBJ1-3, with 7 bases fitting TRBD1. V trimming: 4 bases; J trimming: 0 bases; junction bases outside the gene matches: 6. This CDR3 is built from 16 residues. Germline values: CDR1 SGHTA, CDR2 FQGNSA. The CDR3 loop is CASSYLGQPSGNTIYF. Here the CDR3 DNA reads TGTGCCAGCAGCTACCTGGGACAGCCCTCTGGAAACACCATATATTTT.

V gene TRBV10-3 combines with J gene TRBJ2-7; D not resolved. The J call may be faulty, since TRBJ2-1 better matches the DNA end. CDR3 length: 12 amino acids. The germline V gene encodes CDR1 ENHRY and CDR2 SYGVKD. The CDR3 loop reads CAIGVGGYEQFF. For the CDR3, the DNA is TGTGCCATTGGGGTAGGCGGATATGAGCAGTTCTTC.

This clonotype was seen a few times. This chain connects TRBV11-2 to TRBJ2-5; 16 bases are shared with TRBD2. With 5 bases clipped from V and 0 bases from J, the junction kept 18 bases outside the gene matches. Germline V lookup: CDR1 SGHAT, CDR2 FQNNGV. The CDR3 totals 22 residues. CDR3 region: CASSARSYPGLAGGQYQETQYF. The CDR3 DNA follows: TGTGCCAGCAGCGCACGCTCTTACCCGGGACTAGCGGGGGGGCAATACCAAGAGACCCAGTACTTC.

In its sample, this clonotype was seen a few times. This sequence joins TRBV7-9 and TRBJ1-2; D remains unclear. Deletions cut 3 bases from V and 5 bases from J, with 13 bases between. This CDR3 spans 14 amino acids. CDR1 and CDR2 from the germline V gene are SEHNR and FQNEAQ (reference sequence). The CDR3 spells CASSLISHDYGYTF. The CDR3 region has the DNA TGTGCCAGCAGCTTGATCTCCCACGATTATGGCTACACCTTC. Using reference TRBV7-9 and TRBJ1-2 for the parts outside the CDR3, the full variable domain is DTGVSQNPRHKITKRGQNVTFRCDPISEHNRLYWYRQTLGQGPEFLTYFQNEAQLEKSRLLSDRFSAERPKGSFSTLEIQRTEQGDSAMYLCASSLISHDYGYTFGSGTRLTVV.

This clonotype was recorded at least ten times. The chain uses TRBV9 and TRBJ1-5; D not resolved. Trimming stripped 0 bases from V and 7 bases from J, with 11 bases between. Germline V lookup: CDR1 SGDLS, CDR2 YYNGEE. The CDR3 covers 14 residues. The CDR3 bases are TGTGCCAGCAGCGTAGAATCTGGGAACCAGCCCCAGCATTTT. Translating gives CASSVESGNQPQHF.

The V call is TRBV20-1, the J call TRBJ1-2; 7 positions agree with TRBD1. The V gene end was trimmed by 3 bases and the J gene end by 10 bases; junction bases not matched to a gene: 11. CDR3 length equals 13 residues. Germline V gene lookup returns CDR1 DFQATT and CDR2 SNEGSKA (reference sequence). CDR3: CSARPRTGAAYTF. The CDR3 DNA reads as TGCAGTGCTAGGCCTCGGACAGGCGCTGCCTACACCTTC.

The genes are TRBV19 and TRBJ1-2; possibly TRBD1 for D (5 bases). V lost 7 bases and J 5 bases, leaving 11 bases between the germline ends. CDR3 size: 12 residues. Germline CDR1 LNHDA, CDR2 SQIVND (reference sequence). In DNA, the CDR3 is TGTGCCAGTACCGGGACGTCGTATGGCTACACCTTC. Its translation: CASTGTSYGYTF.

The genes are TRBV10-2 and TRBJ1-2; weak D call: TRBD1 (5 bases). The CDR3 is made up of 14 amino acids. V lost 3 bases to trimming and J lost 4 bases, with 12 bases between them. Germline CDR1 and CDR2: WSHSY and SAAADI. The CDR3 loop is CASSDPTVPYGYTF. In DNA, the CDR3 is TGCGCCAGCAGTGATCCGACAGTCCCCTATGGCTACACCTTC.

Comment on this clonotype: It may be a read error: a sequence one base away is much more abundant. The chain is built from TRBV6-4 and TRBJ2-7; the match to TRBD2 covers 7 bases. There are 14 residues in the CDR3. The germline V gene encodes CDR1 MRHNA and CDR2 SNTAGT. This CDR3 is CASSYGGGRDEQHF. The CDR3 region has the DNA TGTGCCAGCAGTTATGGCGGGGGTAGAGACGAGCAGCACTTC.

V and J are TRBV20-1 and TRBJ2-2; weak D call: TRBD2 (5 bases). The germline V gene encodes CDR1 DFQATT and CDR2 SNEGSKA (reference sequence). The germline V and J ends were trimmed by 1 base and 0 bases, with 9 bases remaining between them. The CDR3 extends over 15 amino acids. CDR3 coding DNA: TGCAGTGCTAGAGGTCCGGGGACGAACACCGGGGAGCTGTTTTTT. The encoded protein is CSARGPGTNTGELFF.

The chain combines TRBV20-1 with TRBJ2-5, with 8 bases identical to TRBD1. V was pared by 3 bases and J by 5 bases, with 8 bases of the junction left unmatched. This CDR3 spans 14 amino acids. Per germline, CDR1 DFQATT and CDR2 SNEGSKA (reference sequence). The CDR3 DNA sequence: TGCAGTGCTAGGGTCAGGGACAGGATCGAGACCCAGTACTTC. Its translation is CSARVRDRIETQYF.

As for this clonotype: A read error may explain this, as a much larger clone is one base away. The final CDR3 position lacks the conserved phenylalanine or tryptophan, pointing to a likely read error. This chain uses TRBV12-3 or TRBV12-4 with TRBJ1-1; TRBD1 is a possible D gene (6 bases). V shed 5 bases and J shed 7 bases, with 17 bases lying between them. There are 14 residues in the CDR3. This CDR3 reads CASSEAQGTIEAFS. CDR3 coding DNA: TGTGCCAGCAGTGAAGCGCAAGGGACAATTGAAGCTTTCTCT.

At least ten counts were recorded for this clonotype. The chain couples TRBV20-1 to TRBJ1-1, with D unclear. This CDR3 spans 10 amino acids. In germline, CDR1 is DFQATT, CDR2 SNEGSKA (reference sequence). V lost 6 bases, J lost 7 bases, and 9 bases lay in between. The CDR3, as DNA: TGCAGTGCCAGCAGGTATGAAGCTTTCTTT. Translation gives CSASRYEAFF.

This clonotype was seen a handful of times. The CDR3 DNA reads TGTGCCAGCAGCTTGAGCCCGGGCGGGACAGAAGCGTATGGCTACACCTTC. This sequence encodes CASSLSPGGTEAYGYTF. This sequence joins TRBV5-6 and TRBJ1-2, with TRBD1 matching 7 bases. Germline V gene data show CDR1 as SGHDT and CDR2 as YYEEEE. This CDR3 has 17 amino acids. The ends lost 1 base at V and 5 bases at J; junction bases unmatched: 14.

This clonotype was observed many times. The chain uses TRBV12-3 or TRBV12-4 and TRBJ2-5; D may be TRBD1 or TRBD2 (5 bases each). CDR3 length equals 15 residues. Trimming took 3 bases from V and 7 from J, leaving 18 bases between them. CDR3 sequence (DNA): TGTGCCAGCAGTTTCGAGGGGTGGTGGGTGAGGACCCAGTACTTC. Protein: CASSFEGWWVRTQYF.

This chain uses TRBV7-2 with TRBJ1-2; D not certain. Germline V CDR1 and CDR2: SGHTA, FQGNSA. V was shortened by 1 base and J by 2 bases, with 8 bases between the two germline ends. The CDR3 is 14 residues long. The CDR3 coding sequence is TGTGCCAGCAGCTTAGGACGGGAAAACTATGGCTACACCTTC. Protein sequence: CASSLGRENYGYTF.

With regard to this clonotype: Germline and junction disagree at one end, which may indicate a read error. V usage is TRBV10-3 and J usage is TRBJ1-2; D remains ambiguous. Germline V gene lookup returns CDR1 ENHRY and CDR2 SYGVKD. CDR3 length equals 14 residues. The CDR3 is CASSELSQNYGYTF. CDR3 sequence (DNA): TGTGCCAGCAGTGAACTCAGCCAGAACTATGGCTACACCTTC.

This clonotype appeared a few times. This chain uses TRBV4-2 with TRBJ1-2, with D unclear. Germline CDR1 LGHNA, CDR2 YNFKEQ. The CDR3 runs 16 residues. Between the trimmed V and J ends, which lost 0 bases and 0 bases, there was a span of 11 bases. The CDR3 sequence is CASSQDLSKTNYGYTF. The CDR3 coding sequence is TGTGCCAGCAGCCAAGATCTGAGTAAAACTAACTATGGCTACACCTTC.

The chain combines TRBV10-3 with TRBJ1-1; D uncertain. The germline V gene has CDR1 ENHRY and CDR2 SYGVKD. V was shortened by 3 bases and J by 3 bases, with 20 bases between the two germline ends. This CDR3 has 17 residues. The CDR3 DNA follows: TGTGCCATCAGTGAAGTCTCCACCACCATCGTGGACACTGAAGCTTTCTTT. Protein product: CAISEVSTTIVDTEAFF.

Only a few counts were recorded for this clonotype. The rearrangement uses TRBV6-5 and TRBJ2-5; perhaps TRBD2 as D (6 bases). This CDR3 spans 15 amino acids. The germline V gene encodes CDR1 MNHEY and CDR2 SVGAGI. The ends were cut back, 5 bases at V and 0 bases at J, with 13 bases in the middle. CDR3 in DNA: TGTGCCAGCAGTCACGTTGGAGGGAACCAAGAGACCCAGTACTTC. This translates into CASSHVGGNQETQYF.

The chain has TRBV10-3 and TRBJ1-5, with a possible D match to TRBD1 (6 bases). This CDR3 has 15 amino acids. Germline-derived CDR1 and CDR2 are ENHRY and SYGVKD. Trimming took 8 bases from V and 5 from J, leaving 19 bases between them. The CDR3 sequence: CAISRGITDYQPQHF. The CDR3 DNA follows: TGTGCCATCTCGAGGGGGATAACAGATTATCAGCCCCAGCATTTT.

This clonotype has a handful of counts. V is TRBV9 and J is TRBJ2-7; 9 bases fit TRBD2. J lost 6 bases, V lost 2 bases, and 9 bases had no gene match. Looked up from germline, CDR1 is SGDLS and CDR2 is YYNGEE. This CDR3 region has 15 residues. The CDR3 DNA follows: TGTGCCAGCAGCGTCCGAGCGGGAGGTGGGGGCGAGCAGTACTTC. This codes for CASSVRAGGGGEQYF. The entire variable domain, with the rest obtained from reference TRBV9 and TRBJ2-7, is as follows: DSGVTQTPKHLITATGQRVTLRCSPRSGDLSVYWYQQSLDQGLQFLIQYYNGEERAKGNILERFSAQQFPDLHSELNLSSLELGDSALYFCASSVRAGGGGEQYFGPGTRLTVT.

The J gene is TRBJ2-7, the V gene TRBV12-3 or TRBV12-4; 9 bases line up with TRBD2. V lost 3 bases to trimming and J lost 4 bases; unmatched junction nucleotides: 7. The CDR3 contains 15 residues. The CDR3 DNA sequence: TGTGCCAGCAGTTTGGCCGGGACTAGCCGTTACGAGCAGTACTTC. It yields the protein CASSLAGTSRYEQYF.

This clonotype was counted between two and nine times. The chain recombines TRBV6-5 with TRBJ2-2; tentatively, D is TRBD1 (5 bases). Trimming removed 8 bases at V and 1 base at J, with 11 bases between. CDR1 is MNHEY, CDR2 SVGAGI, per germline. CDR3 size: 14 residues. CDR3 amino acids: CASHRRKNTGELFF. The CDR3 coding sequence is TGTGCCAGCCACAGGCGTAAGAACACCGGGGAGCTGTTTTTT.

This clonotype was picked up many times. The chain recombines TRBV29-1 with TRBJ1-4; D might be TRBD1 (6 bases). CDR3 size: 12 residues. Trimming cost V 7 bases and J 5 bases, with 11 bases left between them. The germline V gene has CDR1 SQVTM and CDR2 ANQGSEA. The CDR3 is CSAQGTNEKLFF. In nucleotides, the CDR3 is TGCAGCGCCCAGGGGACCAATGAAAAACTGTTTTTT. Full variable domain (remainder filled in from reference TRBV29-1 and TRBJ1-4): SAVISQKPSRDICQRGTSLTIQCQVDSQVTMMFWYRQQPGQSLTLIATANQGSEATYESGFVIDKFPISRPNLTFSTLTVSNMSPEDSSIYLCSAQGTNEKLFFGSGTQLSVL.

This sequence joins TRBV7-9 and TRBJ1-2; no reliable D call. The CDR3 runs to 13 residues. With 5 bases removed from V and 7 bases from J, the gap between germline ends came to 14 bases. Germline V gene data show CDR1 as SEHNR and CDR2 as FQNEAQ (reference sequence). The CDR3 nucleotides are TGTGCCAGCAGCCCGACGGGGAAGTCTGGCTACACCTTC. This codes for CASSPTGKSGYTF.